The source of this T cell receptor (beta chain) is a study of CD4 T cells in relation to SARS-CoV-2 and coronaviruses. Study-level information: No peptide or an HIV-1 Nef peptide pool served as negative control. General study findings and limits: Approximately 65% of donors had memory CD4+ clonotypes crossrecognizing SARS-CoV-2 and common cold coronavirus spike.

Sequenced by immunoSEQ multiplex PCR; TCRdb stores in-frame clones only, minus some. The data contain tens of thousands of clones, 72% of them singletons. The unexposed donors gave CD4+ T cells in about 2010-2019, prior to COVID-19. Isolation of CD4+ T cells took place after about 9 days in culture. About this clone: Its antigen is as yet unknown.

The sequence was obtained from a human donor in good health. Sequenced sample: CD4+ T cells from PBMCs, cultured in vitro.

CDR3 nucleotide sequence: TGTGCCAGCAGTCAGCCAAGGGGATATGGCTACACCTTC. The encoded protein is CASSQPRGYGYTF. The chain links TRBV6-6 to TRBJ1-2; possibly TRBD1 for D (5 bases). The V and J ends lost 5 bases and 5 bases respectively, with 12 bases between them. The CDR3 contains 13 residues. Germline lookup yields CDR1 MNHNY and CDR2 SVGAGI (reference sequence).